The sample holds a few counts of the clone carrying this T cell receptor (beta chain). Antigen specificity is unknown. This entry is derived from a study of T cell repertoires in cytomegalovirus infection. The length of the CDR3 is 15 residues. Germline values: CDR1 MGHDK, CDR2 SYGVNS. J gave up 3 bases and V 0 bases, and 4 bases lay outside the gene matches. TCRdb re-called the reads through MiXCR, storing one row per CDR3 protein. The sample shows about a million distinct CDR3 sequences, 31% of them seen only once. The study's findings and limits: It was HLA-C-restricted CMV-specific TCR beta clonotypes that dominated the response ex vivo.

The sequence was collected from a human donor in good health (CMV status not recorded). Some clones in this sample may be carry-over from other donors' samples. The material was cultured CD8+ T cells from PBMCs, obtained from culture after CMV antigen stimulation. The rearrangement uses TRBV25-1 and TRBJ1-2; 7 bases agree with TRBD1. In DNA, the CDR3 is TGTGCCAGCAGTGAATACTTTACAGGGGACTATGGCTACACCTTC. It specifies CASSEYFTGDYGYTF.